This T cell receptor (beta chain) was recovered during a study of T cells after yellow fever vaccination. General study findings and limits: The study noted that FACS-sorted repertoires could contain abundant clonotypes contaminating from the bulk population. Clones from primary vaccination mostly reappeared after the booster (96% CD4, approximately 86% CD8). Across the CD4 and CD8 compartments, a small share of clonotypes was present in both.

This clonotype was counted only a few times. The antigen remains unidentified. Template switching with 5'RACE generated the TCR cDNA and added a universal primer site and UMIs. TCRdb reanalysed the 5' RACE reads using MiXCR and keeps one entry per CDR3 protein. The sample shows 450,000 to 550,000 distinct CDR3 sequences, roughly a fifth of them seen only once. This receptor was taken from a man between 18 and 35 years old who received the YFV17D yellow fever vaccine. This specimen consisted of PBMCs, obtained less than 25 days after the first yellow fever vaccination.

The CDR3 nucleotides read TGTGCCAGCAGCGCATATCGTAGACTAGCGGGGACCGGAGTGGGGACCCAGTACTTC. Amino acid sequence: CASSAYRRLAGTGVGTQYF. The chain recombines TRBV2 with TRBJ2-5; TRBD2 aligns across 11 bases. Looked up from germline, CDR1 is SNHLY and CDR2 is FYNNEI. CDR3 length: 19 residues. V gave up 6 bases and J gave up 7 bases; unmatched junction bases: 22.